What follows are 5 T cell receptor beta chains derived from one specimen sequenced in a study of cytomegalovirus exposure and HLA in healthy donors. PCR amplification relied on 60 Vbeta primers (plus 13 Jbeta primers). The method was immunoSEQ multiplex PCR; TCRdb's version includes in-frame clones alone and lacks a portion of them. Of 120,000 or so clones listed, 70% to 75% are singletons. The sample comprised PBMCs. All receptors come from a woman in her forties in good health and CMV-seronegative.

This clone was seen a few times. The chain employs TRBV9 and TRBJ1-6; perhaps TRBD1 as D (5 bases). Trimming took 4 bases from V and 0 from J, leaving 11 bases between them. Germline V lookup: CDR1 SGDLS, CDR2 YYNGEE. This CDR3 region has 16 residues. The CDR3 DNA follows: TGTGCCAGCAGCAAGGCAGGGAACTCCTATAATTCACCCCTCCACTTT. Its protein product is CASSKAGNSYNSPLHF.

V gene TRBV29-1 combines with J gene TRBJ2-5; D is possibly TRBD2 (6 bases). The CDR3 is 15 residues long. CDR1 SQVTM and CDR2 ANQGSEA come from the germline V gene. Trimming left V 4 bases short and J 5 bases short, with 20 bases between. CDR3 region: CSVAFGGSKWETQYF. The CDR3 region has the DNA TGCAGCGTTGCGTTCGGAGGGAGTAAGTGGGAGACCCAGTACTTC.

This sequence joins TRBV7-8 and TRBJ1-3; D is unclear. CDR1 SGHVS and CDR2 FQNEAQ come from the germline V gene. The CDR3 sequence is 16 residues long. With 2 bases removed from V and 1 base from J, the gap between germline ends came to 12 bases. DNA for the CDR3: TGTGCCAGCAGCTTAACGTCTTTCCGGTCTGGAAACACCATATATTTT. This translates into CASSLTSFRSGNTIYF.

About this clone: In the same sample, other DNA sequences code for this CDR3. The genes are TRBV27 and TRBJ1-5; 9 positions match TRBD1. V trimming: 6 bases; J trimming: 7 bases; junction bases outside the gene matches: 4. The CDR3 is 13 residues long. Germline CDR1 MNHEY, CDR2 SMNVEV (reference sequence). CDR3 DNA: TGTGCCAGCAGCTTAACAGGGGGCCAGCCCCAGCATTTT. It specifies CASSLTGGQPQHF.

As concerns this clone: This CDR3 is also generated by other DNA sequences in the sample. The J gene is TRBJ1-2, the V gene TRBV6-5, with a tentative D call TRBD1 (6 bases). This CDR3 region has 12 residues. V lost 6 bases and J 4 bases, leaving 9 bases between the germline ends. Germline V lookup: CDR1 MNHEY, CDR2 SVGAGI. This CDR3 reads CASRTGSYGYTF. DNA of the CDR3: TGTGCCAGCAGGACAGGAAGCTATGGCTACACCTTC.